A single sample gave rise to the 29 T cell receptor beta chains below, sequenced in a study of beta chain features in type 1 diabetes. The antigens of these receptors remain unknown. cDNA synthesis used the whole RNA isolate, giving expressed TCRB sequences. Clones were read by immunoSEQ multiplex PCR, and TCRdb kept only the in-frame ones, dropping some. The sample includes under 250,000 clones, roughly 14% of them seen just once. General study results and limits: TCRB CDR3 length was moderately but significantly reduced in all four CD4+ subsets of Type 1 diabetes patients.

The sequenced sample consisted of naive CD4+ T cells from blood. The receptors originated from a man aged 25-45 years with type 1 diabetes.

This clone came up a few times. J is TRBJ1-2 and V is TRBV19; maybe TRBD1 (6 bases). Trimming took 11 bases from V and 4 from J, leaving 20 bases between them. The CDR3 is 14 residues long. CDR1 LNHDA and CDR2 SQIVND come from the germline V gene (reference sequence). DNA for the CDR3: TGTGCCTCCAATCGCGGGGGGCTCGGCTATGGCTACACCTTC. It yields the protein CASNRGGLGYGYTF.

Concerning this clone: Within the sample, other DNA sequences also encode this same CDR3. The genes are TRBV18 and TRBJ2-7, with TRBD1 matching over 7 bases. CDR3 length equals 14 residues. V dropped 3 bases and J dropped 1; count of bases not matched to a gene: 3. CDR1 and CDR2 (germline): KGHSH, LQKENI. The CDR3 reads CASSPPGQSYEQYF. Here the CDR3 DNA reads TGTGCCAGCTCACCCCCGGGACAGTCCTACGAGCAGTACTTC.

The table lists this clone with a few counts. The J gene is TRBJ2-7, the V gene TRBV30, with 9 bases that match TRBD1. With V trimmed by 3 bases and J by 9 bases, 6 bases remained unmatched. This CDR3 comprises 12 residues. Looked up from germline, CDR1 is GTSNPN and CDR2 is SVGIG (reference sequence). The chain's CDR3 is CAWSTTGGGQYF. The DNA for the CDR3 is TGTGCCTGGAGCACGACAGGGGGTGGGCAGTACTTC.

This clone has only a few counts. V usage is TRBV7-9 and J usage is TRBJ2-3; D gene ambiguous. Germline V gives CDR1 SEHNR, CDR2 FQNEAQ (reference sequence). The CDR3 consists of 13 residues. Trimming left V 3 bases short and J 5 bases short, with 9 bases between. The CDR3 region is CASSFPNGDTQYF. The CDR3 DNA reads TGTGCCAGCAGCTTCCCTAACGGAGATACGCAGTATTTT.

The chain recombines TRBV2 with TRBJ2-1, with D maybe TRBD2 (7 bases). Trimming shortened V by 3 bases and J by 8 bases, and 17 bases separated the two germline ends. Germline V CDR1 and CDR2: SNHLY, FYNNEI. The CDR3 consists of 15 residues. CDR3 loop: CASSEVGGRKDEQFF. The CDR3 DNA sequence: TGTGCCAGCAGTGAGGTCGGGGGGCGGAAGGATGAGCAGTTCTTC.

The rearrangement uses TRBV2 and TRBJ2-1; a weak D match, TRBD2 (5 bases). V lost 6 bases, J lost 4 bases, and 7 bases lay in between. Germline CDR1 is SNHLY and CDR2 is FYNNEI. The CDR3 spans 12 residues. The CDR3 here is CASRDWYNEQFF. The CDR3 DNA is TGTGCCAGCAGGGACTGGTACAATGAGCAGTTCTTC.

This clone was seen a handful of times. The rearrangement uses TRBV10-3 and TRBJ2-1; tentative D call: TRBD2 (6 bases). Germline CDR1 ENHRY, CDR2 SYGVKD. The V gene lost 4 bases and the J gene lost 9 bases, with 13 bases spanning the gap. This CDR3 region has 13 residues. The CDR3 loop is CAISVGGTGEQFF. The DNA for the CDR3 is TGTGCCATCAGTGTGGGGGGAACGGGTGAGCAGTTCTTC.

This clone occurred a few times. This sequence joins TRBV18 and TRBJ2-5; D not certain. The germline gives CDR1 KGHSH, CDR2 LQKENI. Deletions cut 6 bases from V and 2 bases from J, with 16 bases between. The CDR3 runs to 15 residues. CDR3 region: CASSLLGSQQETQYF. The CDR3 region has the DNA TGTGCCAGCTCCCTCCTAGGCAGTCAACAAGAGACCCAGTACTTC.

This clone was detected a few times. Other nucleotide sequences from this sample produce the same CDR3. V is TRBV5-1 and J is TRBJ2-3, with no clear D. The CDR3 spans 14 residues. The V end lost 0 bases, the J end lost 1 base, and 6 bases lay between the germline ends. Germline V gene lookup returns CDR1 SGHRS and CDR2 YFSETQ. This CDR3 is CASSLAGGTDTQYF. Here the CDR3 DNA reads TGCGCCAGCAGCTTGGCGGGTGGCACAGATACGCAGTATTTT.

This clone has a handful of counts. The genes are TRBV19 and TRBJ2-6; 7 bases are shared with TRBD1. Germline trimming cut 5 bases from V and 1 base from J; bases unmatched to any gene: 5. CDR1 and CDR2 from the germline V gene are LNHDA and SQIVND (reference sequence). The length of the CDR3 is 16 residues. For the CDR3, the DNA is TGTGCCAGTAGTCTCGCACAGGGGTCTGGGGCCAACGTCCTGACTTTC. Amino acids: CASSLAQGSGANVLTF.

The table lists this clone with a few counts. This chain joins TRBV7-6 and TRBJ2-7, with TRBD1 identical over 8 bases. Germline V gene data show CDR1 as SGHVS and CDR2 as FNYEAQ. There are 14 residues in the CDR3. J was trimmed by 3 bases and V by 2 bases; bases with no gene match: 3. CDR3 protein: CASSLTDRVYEQYF. In DNA, the CDR3 is TGTGCCAGCAGCTTAACGGACAGGGTCTACGAGCAGTACTTC.

This rearrangement joins TRBV4-1 to TRBJ1-2; TRBD1 aligns across 10 bases. Germline trimming cut 3 bases from V and 8 bases from J; bases unmatched to any gene: 12. The CDR3 loop spans 16 amino acids. CDR1 is MGHRA, CDR2 YSYEKL, per germline. The CDR3 DNA reads TGCGCCAGCAGCCACCCCACAACCGGGACAGGGGTCGGCTACACCTTC. Its translation is CASSHPTTGTGVGYTF.

There are a few counts of this clone. The CDR3 DNA follows: TGTGCCAGCAGCTTAGGCCAGGCCCAGGCCTATGGCTACACCTTC. It yields the protein CASSLGQAQAYGYTF. The chain recombines TRBV11-2 with TRBJ1-2; D ambiguous. V shed 1 base and J shed 4 bases, with 13 bases lying between them. Germline CDR1 is SGHAT and CDR2 is FQNNGV. This CDR3 spans 15 amino acids.

This clone was seen a handful of times. J is TRBJ1-1 and V is TRBV7-9; 9 nucleotides align to TRBD1. Trimming at V came to 4 bases and at J to 7 bases, leaving 7 bases not matched to a gene. This CDR3 region has 14 residues. CDR1 and CDR2 from the germline V gene are SEHNR and FQNEAQ (reference sequence). CDR3 amino acids: CASSSTGGLHEAFF. CDR3 in DNA: TGTGCCAGCAGCTCCACAGGGGGCCTACATGAAGCTTTCTTT.

The V gene is TRBV7-9, the J gene TRBJ2-3; 11 nucleotides align to TRBD2. Germline assignment: CDR1 SEHNR and CDR2 FQNEAQ (reference sequence). V was clipped by 9 bases and J by 5 bases; unmatched bases: 4. CDR3 length equals 13 residues. CDR3 bases: TGTGCCAGTGGTCTAGCGGGAGGAGATACGCAGTATTTT. Its translation is CASGLAGGDTQYF.

This clone appeared a few times. The J gene is TRBJ1-3, the V gene TRBV2; D remains ambiguous. V lost 10 bases and J lost 0, with 16 bases in between. Looked up from germline, CDR1 is SNHLY and CDR2 is FYNNEI. The CDR3 has 15 residues. The CDR3 here is CATRPGSSSGNTIYF. The CDR3 region has the DNA TGTGCCACGCGACCGGGGTCGAGCTCTGGAAACACCATATATTTT.

This chain links TRBV9 with TRBJ1-5; TRBD1 agrees at 8 bases. Germline V gives CDR1 SGDLS, CDR2 YYNGEE. This CDR3 spans 16 amino acids. The J segment lost 4 bases and the V segment lost 0 bases, leaving 6 bases of the junction unmatched. The CDR3 DNA is TGTGCCAGCAGCGTAGATTTGGGACAGGAAAATCAGCCCCAGCATTTT. It specifies CASSVDLGQENQPQHF.

A few counts support this clone. This sample also contains other DNA sequences that code for the same CDR3. This chain links TRBV9 with TRBJ1-5; 7 bases line up with TRBD1. Trimming removed 0 bases from V and 4 bases from J; junction bases left unmatched: 4. This CDR3 is 15 amino acids long. The germline V gene encodes CDR1 SGDLS and CDR2 YYNGEE. CDR3 nucleotides: TGTGCCAGCAGCGTAGGGCAGGGGGGAAATCAGCCCCAGCATTTT. Encoded protein: CASSVGQGGNQPQHF. Combining the CDR3 with reference TRBV9 and TRBJ1-5 gives the whole variable domain DSGVTQTPKHLITATGQRVTLRCSPRSGDLSVYWYQQSLDQGLQFLIQYYNGEERAKGNILERFSAQQFPDLHSELNLSSLELGDSALYFCASSVGQGGNQPQHFGDGTRLSIL.

The rearrangement uses TRBV5-1 and TRBJ2-7; D possibly corresponds to TRBD2 (6 bases). Germline CDR1 SGHRS, CDR2 YFSETQ. V lost 5 bases to trimming and J lost 4 bases, with 19 bases between them. The CDR3 spans 15 residues. The CDR3 reads CASSRVHGLTYEQYF. In DNA, the CDR3 is TGCGCCAGCAGTCGAGTCCACGGACTAACTTACGAGCAGTACTTC. The full variable domain, rest sourced from reference TRBV5-1 and TRBJ2-7, is KAGVTQTPRYLIKTRGQQVTLSCSPISGHRSVSWYQQTPGQGLQFLFEYFSETQRNKGNFPGRFSGRQFSNSRSEMNVSTLELGDSALYLCASSRVHGLTYEQYFGPGTRLTVT.

This chain joins TRBV7-6 and TRBJ2-7; D possibly corresponds to TRBD1 (5 bases). The germline CDR1 and CDR2 sequences are SGHVS and FNYEAQ. Deletions cut 1 base from V and 6 bases from J, with 13 bases between. CDR3 length: 14 residues. The CDR3 loop reads CASSLGWQGSEQYF. The CDR3 DNA is TGTGCCAGCAGCTTAGGCTGGCAGGGCTCCGAGCAGTACTTC.

The rearrangement joins TRBV25-1 to TRBJ2-5; D may be TRBD1 (5 bases). V lost 10 bases, J lost 4 bases, and 19 bases lay in between. Germline V CDR1 and CDR2: MGHDK, SYGVNS. The CDR3 totals 14 residues. The chain's CDR3 is CATMDIRWGETQYF. DNA of the CDR3: TGTGCCACCATGGACATAAGATGGGGAGAGACCCAGTACTTC. Filled out from reference TRBV25-1 and TRBJ2-5, the complete variable domain reads EADIYQTPRYLVIGTGKKITLECSQTMGHDKMYWYQQDPGMELHLIHYSYGVNSTEKGDLSSESTVSRIRTEHFPLTLESARPSHTSQYLCATMDIRWGETQYFGPGTRLLVL.

This clone appeared a few times. The chain combines TRBV7-6 with TRBJ2-3, with 9 bases that match TRBD2. The CDR3 totals 16 residues. Germline V CDR1 and CDR2: SGHVS, FNYEAQ. V was clipped by 1 base and J by 1 base; unmatched bases: 3. Here the CDR3 DNA reads TGTGCCAGCAGCTTAGGGGTAGCGGGGGGCACAGATACGCAGTATTTT. Residues: CASSLGVAGGTDTQYF.

This clone was seen a handful of times. The rearrangement joins TRBV15 to TRBJ1-1; D is possibly TRBD1 (6 bases). From germline, CDR1 is LNHNV and CDR2 YYDKDF (reference sequence). The CDR3 loop spans 15 amino acids. The V end was cut by 1 base, the J end by 1 base, with 10 bases between. The CDR3 region has the DNA TGTGCCACCAGCAGAGCCGGACAGTCGAACACTGAAGCTTTCTTT. Encoded protein: CATSRAGQSNTEAFF.

This clone has only a few counts. J is TRBJ1-6 and V is TRBV27; no reliable D call. The CDR3 runs to 14 residues. Per the germline V gene, CDR1 is MNHEY and CDR2 is SMNVEV (reference sequence). V gave up 4 bases and J gave up 4 bases, with 8 bases separating them. The CDR3 protein is CASSSDTYNSPLHF. In nucleotides, the CDR3 is TGTGCCAGCAGTTCCGACACTTATAATTCACCCCTCCACTTT.

This chain links TRBV7-2 with TRBJ2-5; D is ambiguous. The CDR3 covers 15 residues. Germline loops: CDR1 SGHTA, CDR2 FQGNSA. V lost 5 bases and J lost 2, with 15 bases in between. The CDR3 coding sequence is TGTGCCAGCAGCCGTCTGAGCTCGGGTCAAGAGACCCAGTACTTC. Protein: CASSRLSSGQETQYF. The full variable domain, in which reference TRBV7-2 and TRBJ2-5 provide the parts outside the CDR3, is GAGVSQSPSNKVTEKGKDVELRCDPISGHTALYWYRQSLGQGLEFLIYFQGNSAPDKSGLPSDRFSAERTGGSVSTLTIQRTQQEDSAVYLCASSRLSSGQETQYFGPGTRLLVL.

Details on this clone: This same CDR3 is encoded by further DNA sequences in the sample. This chain joins TRBV6-4 and TRBJ1-1, with D perhaps matching TRBD1 (6 bases). Germline lookup yields CDR1 MRHNA and CDR2 SNTAGT. The CDR3 has 13 amino acids. V was clipped by 3 bases and J by 5 bases, with 10 bases between them. CDR3 residues: CASSEARGTEAFF. The CDR3 DNA sequence: TGTGCCAGCAGTGAGGCAAGGGGGACTGAAGCTTTCTTT.

This clone was seen only a few times. This rearrangement joins TRBV5-1 to TRBJ2-4, with 8 nucleotides matching TRBD1. The CDR3 totals 16 residues. From germline, CDR1 is SGHRS and CDR2 YFSETQ. Trimming at V came to 0 bases and at J to 2 bases, leaving 4 bases not matched to a gene. The chain's CDR3 is CASSLAGGASKNIQYF. CDR3 DNA: TGCGCCAGCAGCTTGGCAGGGGGCGCGTCCAAAAACATTCAGTACTTC. Drawing the rest from reference TRBV5-1 and TRBJ2-4, the complete variable domain is KAGVTQTPRYLIKTRGQQVTLSCSPISGHRSVSWYQQTPGQGLQFLFEYFSETQRNKGNFPGRFSGRQFSNSRSEMNVSTLELGDSALYLCASSLAGGASKNIQYFGAGTRLSVL.

V and J are TRBV9 and TRBJ1-3; a possible D gene is TRBD1 (6 bases). V lost 4 bases and J lost 4, with 15 bases in between. The CDR3 runs to 15 residues. Germline V gene data show CDR1 as SGDLS and CDR2 as YYNGEE. The CDR3: CASSPLRGRGNTIYF. The CDR3 DNA sequence: TGTGCCAGCAGCCCCCTTAGGGGGAGAGGAAACACCATATATTTT.

J is TRBJ2-1 and V is TRBV11-3; TRBD1 matches 7 bases. Germline assignment: CDR1 SGHNT and CDR2 YENEEA. J was trimmed by 8 bases and V by 5 bases; bases with no gene match: 6. The CDR3 loop spans 13 amino acids. The CDR3 DNA sequence: TGTGCCAGCAGCCCCCCGACAGGGTATGAGCAGTTCTTC. Encoded protein: CASSPPTGYEQFF.